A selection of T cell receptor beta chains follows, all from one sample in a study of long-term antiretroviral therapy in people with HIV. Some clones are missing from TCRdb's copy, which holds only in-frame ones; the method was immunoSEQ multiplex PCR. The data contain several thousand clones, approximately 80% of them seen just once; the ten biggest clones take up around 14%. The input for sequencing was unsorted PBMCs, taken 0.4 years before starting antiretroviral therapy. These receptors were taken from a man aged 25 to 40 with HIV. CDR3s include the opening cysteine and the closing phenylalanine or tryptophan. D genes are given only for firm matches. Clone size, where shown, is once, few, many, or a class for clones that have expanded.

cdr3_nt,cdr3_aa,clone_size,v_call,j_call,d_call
TGTGCCAGCACCACTCCTACAGGGGCTGGAAACACCATATATTTT,CASTTPTGAGNTIYF,.,TRBV25-1,TRBJ1-3,TRBD1
TGTGCCAGCAGCTCCGCAGCACAACGCCAAGAGACCCAGTACTTC,CASSSAAQRQETQYF,few,TRBV7-9,TRBJ2-5,.
TGCGCCAGCAGCCCCCGTTCAGGGGGCGACGAGCAGTACTTC,CASSPRSGGDEQYF,.,TRBV5-1,TRBJ2-7,TRBD1
TGTGCCAGCTCACCGATTAGCGGAAACACCGGGGAGCTGTTTTTT,CASSPISGNTGELFF,.,TRBV18,TRBJ2-2,.
TGTGCCAGCAGCTCCCTAGTCAGACAGTATTTT,CASSSLVRQYF,.,TRBV27,TRBJ2-3,.
TGCGCCAGCAGCCAAGAGAGGAGTCCGGGTGAGCAGTTCTTC,CASSQERSPGEQFF,.,TRBV4-3,TRBJ2-1,.
TGTGCCAGCAGATCCTCGACAGGGCCCTACGAGCAGTACTTC,CASRSSTGPYEQYF,.,TRBV5-4,TRBJ2-7,TRBD1
TGTGCCAGCAGCCGAGATTCCCATTCACCCCTCCACTTT,CASSRDSHSPLHF,.,TRBV7-9,TRBJ1-6,.
TGTGCCAGCAGCTCACAGGGGGAAGCGTCCTACAATGAGCAGTTCTTC,CASSSQGEASYNEQFF,large,TRBV7-9,TRBJ2-1,TRBD1
TGTGCCAGCAGCTTAGGAGCAGGGACAGGCTACACCTTC,CASSLGAGTGYTF,few,TRBV11-2,TRBJ1-2,.
TGTGCCAGCAGTCAAACAAGCCGTGGTAATTCACCCCTCCACTTT,CASSQTSRGNSPLHF,.,TRBV28,TRBJ1-6,.
TGTGCCAGCAGCTTGTTGGGAGGGGGTGTCGGTAGCAATCAGCCCCAGCATTTT,CASSLLGGGVGSNQPQHF,once,TRBV5-8,TRBJ1-5,.
TGTGCCAGTAGTATCAACAGGGGAGGCTCACCCCTCCACTTT,CASSINRGGSPLHF,.,TRBV19,TRBJ1-6,TRBD1
TGCGCCAGCAGCCAAGTGACAGGCCCCGTCTCTGGAAACACCATATATTTT,CASSQVTGPVSGNTIYF,.,TRBV4-1,TRBJ1-3,.
TGTGCCAGCAGCCCCCTAGACCGGGACAGGGGGCTGTACGAGCAGTACTTC,CASSPLDRDRGLYEQYF,.,TRBV4-2,TRBJ2-7,TRBD1
TGCGCCAGCAGCGCGACCCCCCACTCTGGGGCCAACGTCCTGACTTTC,CASSATPHSGANVLTF,.,TRBV4-1,TRBJ2-6,.
TGTGCCAGCAGCGTCGCCCAGGGGAGACACGAGCAGTACTTC,CASSVAQGRHEQYF,.,TRBV9,TRBJ2-7,.
TGCAGCGCCTCGGGTTATGGCTACACCTTC,CSASGYGYTF,few,TRBV29-1,TRBJ1-2,.
TGTGCCAGCAGCACAGGGGACAATCAGCCCCAGCATTTT,CASSTGDNQPQHF,few,TRBV7-9,TRBJ1-5,TRBD1
TGTGCCAGCAGCTCTAGGGGGAGATGGGCCTACGAGCAGTACTTC,CASSSRGRWAYEQYF,.,TRBV5-6,TRBJ2-7,.
TGTGCCAGCAGCCCGCTACCTCGGACAGGGGGGTTCTATGGCTACACCTTC,CASSPLPRTGGFYGYTF,.,TRBV14,TRBJ1-2,TRBD1
TGTGCCAGCAGTGAAACGGGACAGAAACGGGACACTGAAGCTTTCTTT,CASSETGQKRDTEAFF,.,TRBV25-1,TRBJ1-1,TRBD1
TGTGCCATCAGCTTCTCCCCTCCCGAGCAGTACTTC,CAISFSPPEQYF,few,TRBV10-3,TRBJ2-7,.